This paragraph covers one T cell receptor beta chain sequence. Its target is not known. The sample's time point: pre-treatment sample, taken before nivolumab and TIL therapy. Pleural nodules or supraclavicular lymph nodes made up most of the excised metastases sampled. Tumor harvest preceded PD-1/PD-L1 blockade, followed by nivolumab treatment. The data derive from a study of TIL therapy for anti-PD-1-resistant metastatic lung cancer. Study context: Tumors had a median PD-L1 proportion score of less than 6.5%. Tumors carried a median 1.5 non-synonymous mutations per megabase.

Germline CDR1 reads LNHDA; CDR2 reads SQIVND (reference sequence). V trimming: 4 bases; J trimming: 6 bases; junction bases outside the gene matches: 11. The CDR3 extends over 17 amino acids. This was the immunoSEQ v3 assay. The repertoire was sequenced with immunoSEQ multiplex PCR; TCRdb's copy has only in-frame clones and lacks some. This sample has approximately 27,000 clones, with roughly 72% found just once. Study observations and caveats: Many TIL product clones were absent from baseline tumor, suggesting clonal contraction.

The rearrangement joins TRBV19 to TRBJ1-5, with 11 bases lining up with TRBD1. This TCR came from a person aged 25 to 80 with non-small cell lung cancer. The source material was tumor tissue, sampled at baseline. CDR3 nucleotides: TGTGCCAGTAGTAAAATAGAGGGACAGGGGGTAGGTCAGCCCCAGCATTTT. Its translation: CASSKIEGQGVGQPQHF.